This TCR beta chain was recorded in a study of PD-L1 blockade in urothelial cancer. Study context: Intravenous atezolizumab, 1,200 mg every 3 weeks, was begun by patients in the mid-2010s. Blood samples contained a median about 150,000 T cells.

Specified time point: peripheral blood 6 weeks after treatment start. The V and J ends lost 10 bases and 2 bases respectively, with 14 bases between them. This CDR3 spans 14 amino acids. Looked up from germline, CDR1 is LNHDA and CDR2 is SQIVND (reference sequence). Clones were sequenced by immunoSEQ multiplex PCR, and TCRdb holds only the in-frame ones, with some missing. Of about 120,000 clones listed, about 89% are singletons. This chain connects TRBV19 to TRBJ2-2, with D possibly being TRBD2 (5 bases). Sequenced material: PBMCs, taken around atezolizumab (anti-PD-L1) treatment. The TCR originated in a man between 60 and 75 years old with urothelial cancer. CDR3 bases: TGTGCCATGTCGTGGAGGTTCAACACCGGGGAGCTGTTTTTT. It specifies CAMSWRFNTGELFF.